This T cell receptor beta chain originates from a study of OX40 agonist ivuxolimab in advanced cancers. As for the study more broadly: Ivuxolimab was an agonistic, fully human IgG2 monoclonal antibody directed against OX40 (CD134), a costimulatory receptor. Intravenous ivuxolimab was administered to patients every 2 weeks at six dose levels: 0.01, 0.1, 0.3, 1.5, 3 and 10 mg/kg. Partial responses occurred in three dose-escalation patients: two with cutaneous melanoma and one with hepatocellular carcinoma. Of the roughly 53 patients in dose escalation, 19 had hepatocellular carcinoma, some 15 had melanoma, 9 had renal cell carcinoma and 9 had head and neck cancer. Patients were allowed to have had prior anti-PD-1, anti-PD-L1 or anti-CTLA-4 therapy, and around 40% of the dose-escalation patients had previously received checkpoint inhibitors. The point of sequencing TCRbeta in the periphery was to test whether ivuxolimab changed TCR sequence diversity and drove clonal T-cell expansion. The paper covers the monotherapy dose-escalation part of the phase I ivuxolimab trial, which included N of about 50 patients. In the dose-escalation cohort, roughly 80% of patients were male, and the mean age was around 60 years, with a range of roughly 20 to 79. Study-wide conclusions, independent of this receptor: After ivuxolimab, expanded clones were on average more numerous among CD8+ T cells than among CD4+ T cells. The antigen specificity of the clonally expanded peripheral T cells was not determined. Low levels of normalized T-cell clonal expansion were also seen in some nonresponding patients. Clonal expansion of both CD4+ and CD8+ blood T cells was observed from baseline to week 6 at doses 0.1 to 3.0 mg/kg. In the 0.1-3.0 mg/kg groups, partial responders were among the patients with the lowest normalized peripheral clonal expansion, particularly in CD8+ T cells.

Patients with autoimmune disease history or receiving systemic immunosuppression were excluded from the trial. Peripheral blood for TCR sequencing was collected from all dose cohorts at baseline, on cycle 4 day 1, and on cycle 7 day 1. The samples were drawn from a first-in-human, open-label, multicenter phase I dose-escalation trial of ivuxolimab. Adults with locally advanced or metastatic melanoma, renal cell carcinoma, hepatocellular carcinoma or head and neck squamous cell carcinoma were enrolled in the trial. CD4+ and CD8+ T cells were sorted separately from peripheral blood before TCR sequencing. A word on this clone: This clone's antigen is unknown. Base qualities were left out, and no much larger clone turns up one base away.

Genomic DNA was extracted from sorted cells for sequencing of the TCRbeta CDR3 region. The immunoSEQ Assay was used to sequence the TCRbeta CDR3 regions. In TCRdb, the immuneACCESS table is reduced to in-frame sequences with V and J assigned. These tables do not hold every clone; where another copy was compared, an unresolved V gene accounts for under half, and the others remain unexplained. The sample profile shows about 90,000 clones; approximately 91% of them were found once. The ten largest make up 0.33% of the sample. The source of this sequence is an adult with an advanced solid tumor such as melanoma, head and neck, liver or kidney cancer. The sample here was CD4+ or CD8+ T cells sorted from blood, taken in a trial of the OX40 agonist ivuxolimab.

The DNA reads as follows: TGTGCCAGTAGTATAACCGGGCAGTATAGCAATCAGCCCCAGCATTTT. It codes for CASSITGQYSNQPQHF. The rearranged segments are TRBV19 and TRBJ1-5, with the D gene call left open. V and J lose 2 bases and 0 bases, and a span of 11 bases separates them. Based on the germline V gene (reference sequence), the CDR1 and CDR2 sequences are LNHDA and SQIVND. The CDR3 starts with the cysteine, ends with the phenylalanine, and has 16 residues. The only DNA kept is the CDR3, 48 bases in frame from the first base. The CDR3 plus the reference TRBV19 and TRBJ1-5 genes for the other parts give the full variable domain: DGGITQSPKYLFRKEGQNVTLSCEQNLNHDAMYWYRQDPGQGLRLIYYSQIVNDFQKGDIAEGYSVSREKKESFPLTVTSAQKNPTAFYLCASSITGQYSNQPQHFGDGTRLSIL.